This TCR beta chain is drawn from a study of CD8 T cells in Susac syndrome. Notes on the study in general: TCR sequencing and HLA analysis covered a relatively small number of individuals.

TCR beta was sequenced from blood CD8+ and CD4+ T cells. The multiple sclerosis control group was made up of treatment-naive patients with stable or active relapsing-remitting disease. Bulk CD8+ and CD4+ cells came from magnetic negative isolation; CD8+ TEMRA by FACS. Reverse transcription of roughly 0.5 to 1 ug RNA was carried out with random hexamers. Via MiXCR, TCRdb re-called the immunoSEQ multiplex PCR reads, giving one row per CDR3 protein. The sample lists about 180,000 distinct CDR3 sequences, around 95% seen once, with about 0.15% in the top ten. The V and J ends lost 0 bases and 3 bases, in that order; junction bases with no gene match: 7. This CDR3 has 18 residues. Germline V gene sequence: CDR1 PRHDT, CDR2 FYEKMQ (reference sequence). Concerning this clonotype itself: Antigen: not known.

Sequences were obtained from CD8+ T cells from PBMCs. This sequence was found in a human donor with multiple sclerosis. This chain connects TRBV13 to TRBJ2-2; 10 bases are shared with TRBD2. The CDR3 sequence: CASSLGASGSFDTGELFF. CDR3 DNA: TGTGCCAGCAGCTTAGGCGCTAGCGGGAGTTTTGACACCGGGGAGCTGTTTTTT.